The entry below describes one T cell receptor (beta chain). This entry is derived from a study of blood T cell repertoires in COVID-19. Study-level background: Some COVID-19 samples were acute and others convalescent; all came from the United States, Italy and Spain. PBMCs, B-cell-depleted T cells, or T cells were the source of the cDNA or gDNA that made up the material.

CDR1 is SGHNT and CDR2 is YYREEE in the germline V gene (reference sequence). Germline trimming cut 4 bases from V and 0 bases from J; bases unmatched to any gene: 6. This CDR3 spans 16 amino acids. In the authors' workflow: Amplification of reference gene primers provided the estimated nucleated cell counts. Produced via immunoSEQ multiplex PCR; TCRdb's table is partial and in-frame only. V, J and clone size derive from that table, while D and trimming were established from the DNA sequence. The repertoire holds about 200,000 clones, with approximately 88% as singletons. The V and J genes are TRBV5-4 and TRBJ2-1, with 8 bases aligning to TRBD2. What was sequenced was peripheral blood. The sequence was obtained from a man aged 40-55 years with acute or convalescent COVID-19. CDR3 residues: CASSRGGGGSYNEQFF. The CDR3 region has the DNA TGTGCCAGCAGCCGGGGGGGCGGGGGCTCCTACAATGAGCAGTTCTTC.